This record looks at one TCR beta chain sequence and its context. Its cognate antigen is unknown. The same CDR3 can be traced to other DNA sequences in this sample. The entry originates in a study of cytomegalovirus exposure and HLA in healthy donors. Study-wide background: Roughly 180 million T cells yielded approximately 100 million unique TCR beta sequences, as an earlier analysis found.

The V gene's germline CDR1 is KGHSH and CDR2 LQKENI. The CDR3 length is 16 residues. J lost 2 bases, V lost 0 bases, and 6 bases had no gene match. PCR employed 60 Vbeta and 13 Jbeta primers. This table comes from immunoSEQ multiplex PCR, and its TCRdb copy is limited to in-frame clones, with some not included. The table shows 130,000 or so clones, with around 9% occurring only once. Whole-study results and caveats: Certain sequence variants were highly shared and formed a cluster, and this cluster was likely a sequencing artifact. A few of the chains that were CMV-associated were confirmed in vitro to be specific for CMV antigens.

Participants comprised healthy donors of bone marrow. The specimen was PBMCs. The source is a man aged 40-50 years in good health and CMV-seronegative. V gene TRBV18 combines with J gene TRBJ1-1; 7 bases map to TRBD1. CDR3 DNA: TGTGCCAGCTCACCACCGCAGAGACAGGGTAACACTGAAGCTTTCTTT. The encoded protein is CASSPPQRQGNTEAFF.